Shown below are 13 T cell receptor beta chains from a single sample sequenced in a study of blood T cell repertoires in COVID-19. Method: immunoSEQ multiplex PCR; TCRdb's copy keeps in-frame clones and lacks some. The data hold tens of thousands of clones, with 83% observed a single time. Material: peripheral blood. These receptors all come from a man aged 25 to 45 with COVID-19, enrolled during active disease.

V gene TRBV5-1 combines with J gene TRBJ2-7, with TRBD1 identical over 10 bases. CDR1 SGHRS and CDR2 YFSETQ come from the germline V gene. CDR3 size: 16 residues. V was pared by 4 bases and J by 0 bases, with 7 bases of the junction left unmatched. Here the CDR3 DNA reads TGCGCCAGCAGCCATCGGACAGGGGGGAGCTCCTACGAGCAGTACTTC. Protein sequence: CASSHRTGGSSYEQYF.

This chain links TRBV14 with TRBJ2-7; TRBD1 matches at 10 bases. The V gene's germline CDR1 is SGHDN and CDR2 FVKESK. After removal of 4 bases from V and 2 bases from J, the junction contained 2 bases not matched to a gene. The CDR3 has 14 amino acids. CDR3 in DNA: TGTGCCAGCAGCCTAGGACAGGGGGCCTACGAGCAGTACTTC. Translating it yields CASSLGQGAYEQYF. Full variable domain (remainder filled in from reference TRBV14 and TRBJ2-7): EAGVTQFPSHSVIEKGQTVTLRCDPISGHDNLYWYRRVMGKEIKFLLHFVKESKQDESGMPNNRFLAERTGGTYSTLKVQPAELEDSGVYFCASSLGQGAYEQYFGPGTRLTVT.

This clone has a handful of counts. The rearrangement joins TRBV28 to TRBJ1-2, with 8 bases matching TRBD1. The CDR3 length is 15 residues. Per the germline V gene, CDR1 is MDHEN and CDR2 is SYDVKM. J was trimmed by 4 bases and V by 6 bases; bases with no gene match: 10. DNA of the CDR3: TGTGCCAGCAGCCCAGGACAGGGCTTGGGCTATGGCTACACCTTC. Amino acids: CASSPGQGLGYGYTF.

J is TRBJ1-2 and V is TRBV5-1; maybe TRBD1 (5 bases). This CDR3 has 15 residues. Germline assignment: CDR1 SGHRS and CDR2 YFSETQ. V was trimmed by 4 bases and J by 1 base, leaving 14 bases between them. The CDR3 DNA is TGCGCCAGCAGCCCAAACGGGGGGGTTAACTATGGCTACACCTTC. Translated: CASSPNGGVNYGYTF. The entire variable domain, with the rest obtained from reference TRBV5-1 and TRBJ1-2, is as follows: KAGVTQTPRYLIKTRGQQVTLSCSPISGHRSVSWYQQTPGQGLQFLFEYFSETQRNKGNFPGRFSGRQFSNSRSEMNVSTLELGDSALYLCASSPNGGVNYGYTFGSGTRLTVV.

This clone was found once. V is TRBV6-1 and J is TRBJ1-2; D gene ambiguous. Germline V lookup: CDR1 MNHNS, CDR2 SASEGT. This CDR3 contains 14 residues. V was trimmed by 1 base and J by 7 bases, leaving 13 bases between them. The CDR3 reads CASSEDLTPFGYTF. CDR3 DNA sequence: TGTGCCAGCAGTGAAGACTTAACTCCGTTTGGCTACACCTTC.

The chain links TRBV19 to TRBJ2-7; TRBD2 aligns across 9 bases. The CDR3 is made up of 14 amino acids. Trimming took 3 bases from V and 3 from J; bases not matched to a gene: 3. Germline V lookup: CDR1 LNHDA, CDR2 SQIVND (reference sequence). The CDR3 nucleotides read TGTGCCAGTAGTATCGCTAGCGGGAACTACGAGCAGTACTTC. Protein: CASSIASGNYEQYF.

The rearrangement uses TRBV28 and TRBJ2-5; possibly TRBD2 for D (6 bases). The V end was cut by 8 bases, the J end by 2 bases, with 12 bases between. The CDR3 totals 13 residues. Germline V gene lookup returns CDR1 MDHEN and CDR2 SYDVKM. CDR3 nucleotides: TGTGCCAGCGTCCCGGGGGATCAAGAGACCCAGTACTTC. Translated: CASVPGDQETQYF.

The V gene is TRBV5-5, the J gene TRBJ2-3, with D possibly being TRBD2 (6 bases). Germline CDR1 SGHKS, CDR2 YYEKEE (reference sequence). V lost 0 bases and J lost 1, with 15 bases in between. There are 17 residues in the CDR3. In DNA form, the CDR3 reads TGTGCCAGCAGCTTGGGGACGAGGAGGGGAGGCACAGATACGCAGTATTTT. This codes for CASSLGTRRGGTDTQYF.

This chain joins TRBV2 and TRBJ1-2; D possibly corresponds to TRBD1 (5 bases). In germline, CDR1 is SNHLY, CDR2 FYNNEI. V dropped 6 bases and J dropped 5 bases, with 13 bases sitting between them. The CDR3 length is 13 residues. The CDR3 spells CASRGGTSYGYTF. The CDR3 coding sequence is TGTGCCAGCAGGGGCGGGACTTCTTATGGCTACACCTTC.

The chain links TRBV7-2 to TRBJ1-2, with D unresolved. The V gene lost 1 base and the J gene lost 1 base, with 10 bases spanning the gap. This CDR3 spans 15 amino acids. The germline CDR1 and CDR2 sequences are SGHTA and FQGNSA. Here the CDR3 reads CASSLGGGNNYGYTF. The DNA of the CDR3 is TGTGCCAGCAGCTTAGGGGGAGGGAATAACTATGGCTACACCTTC. Drawing the rest from reference TRBV7-2 and TRBJ1-2, the complete variable domain is GAGVSQSPSNKVTEKGKDVELRCDPISGHTALYWYRQSLGQGLEFLIYFQGNSAPDKSGLPSDRFSAERTGGSVSTLTIQRTQQEDSAVYLCASSLGGGNNYGYTFGSGTRLTVV.

V and J are TRBV7-9 and TRBJ1-4; TRBD1 matches 8 bases. Germline CDR1 SEHNR, CDR2 FQNEAQ (reference sequence). The CDR3 totals 15 residues. V shed 3 bases and J 4 bases; nucleotides not matched to a gene: 4. CDR3 loop: CASSFGTGFNEKLFF. The CDR3 nucleotides are TGTGCCAGCAGCTTCGGGACAGGATTTAATGAAAAACTGTTTTTT. Variable domain in full (rest from reference TRBV7-9 and TRBJ1-4): DTGVSQNPRHKITKRGQNVTFRCDPISEHNRLYWYRQTLGQGPEFLTYFQNEAQLEKSRLLSDRFSAERPKGSFSTLEIQRTEQGDSAMYLCASSFGTGFNEKLFFGSGTQLSVL.

This chain joins TRBV27 and TRBJ1-2; 9 nucleotides agree with TRBD1. V shed 8 bases and J 2 bases; nucleotides not matched to a gene: 6. Germline loops: CDR1 MNHEY, CDR2 SMNVEV (reference sequence). The CDR3 is 14 residues long. In nucleotides, the CDR3 is TGTGCCAGCTCACAGGGGGCTATGAACTATGGCTACACCTTC. Translating it yields CASSQGAMNYGYTF.

J is TRBJ1-5 and V is TRBV19, with D hard to call. This CDR3 comprises 14 residues. The V and J ends lost 7 bases and 4 bases respectively, with 14 bases between them. Germline values: CDR1 LNHDA, CDR2 SQIVND (reference sequence). Here the CDR3 reads CASTWGSGNQPQHF. The CDR3 nucleotides read TGTGCCAGTACCTGGGGTTCGGGGAATCAGCCCCAGCATTTT.